This entry lists 20 T cell receptor beta chains sequenced from one sample in a study of blood T cell repertoires in COVID-19. Repertoires were generated with immunoSEQ multiplex PCR, while TCRdb's copy carries only in-frame clones and drops some. The top ten clones hold around 4.4% of a sample with about 110,000 clones, approximately 81% of them seen once. The sample taken for sequencing was peripheral blood. These receptors all stem from a human donor in a cohort sampled during active COVID-19.

The table lists this clone with a few counts. The V gene is TRBV6-4, the J gene TRBJ2-3, with D possibly TRBD1 on 5 matching bases. Trimming left V 3 bases short and J 5 bases short, with 12 bases between. CDR3 size: 14 residues. CDR1 MRHNA and CDR2 SNTAGT come from the germline V gene. DNA of the CDR3: TGTGCCAGCAGTGAAGGGGCCTCAGGAGATACGCAGTATTTT. It specifies CASSEGASGDTQYF.

The chain joins TRBV9 to TRBJ2-1, with 7 bases lining up with TRBD2. The CDR3 extends over 15 amino acids. From germline, CDR1 is SGDLS and CDR2 YYNGEE. The ends lost 2 bases at V and 6 bases at J; junction bases unmatched: 8. The CDR3 reads CASSVSAGVGNEQFF. Here the CDR3 DNA reads TGTGCCAGCAGCGTTTCCGCGGGAGTGGGCAATGAGCAGTTCTTC.

The chain uses TRBV7-2 and TRBJ2-3; weak D call: TRBD2 (6 bases). The V end lost 3 bases, the J end lost 3 bases, and 10 bases lay between the germline ends. Per germline, CDR1 SGHTA and CDR2 FQGNSA. This CDR3 has 14 amino acids. CDR3 protein: CASSLGTGTDTQYF. Here the CDR3 DNA reads TGTGCCAGCAGCTTGGGGACTGGTACAGATACGCAGTATTTT.

J is TRBJ1-1 and V is TRBV14; a weak D match, TRBD1 (6 bases). The germline V gene encodes CDR1 SGHDN and CDR2 FVKESK. Trimming shortened V by 4 bases and J by 1 base, and 10 bases separated the two germline ends. The CDR3 runs to 14 residues. Here the CDR3 reads CASSRGRGNTEAFF. In DNA, the CDR3 is TGTGCCAGCAGCCGTGGCAGGGGGAACACTGAAGCTTTCTTT.

CDR3 in amino acids: CASSVEGVGTYGYTF. In DNA, the CDR3 is TGTGCCAGCAGCGTAGAAGGGGTCGGTACTTATGGCTACACCTTC. V gene TRBV9 combines with J gene TRBJ1-2, with D possibly matching TRBD1 (5 bases). Trimming removed 0 bases from V and 5 bases from J, with 14 bases in between. Germline lookup yields CDR1 SGDLS and CDR2 YYNGEE. This CDR3 has 15 amino acids.

This sequence joins TRBV18 and TRBJ1-5; perhaps TRBD1 as D (5 bases). V was trimmed by 0 bases and J by 1 base, leaving 7 bases between them. The CDR3 runs to 15 residues. The V gene's germline CDR1 is KGHSH and CDR2 LQKENI. The DNA of the CDR3 is TGTGCCAGCTCACCACCGGGACTAAGCAATCAGCCCCAGCATTTT. This codes for CASSPPGLSNQPQHF.

The chain has TRBV3-1 (or the pseudogene TRBV3-2) and TRBJ2-1, with 10 bases identical to TRBD2. Germline V lookup: CDR1 LGHDT, CDR2 YNNKEL (reference sequence). V shed 5 bases and J 2 bases; nucleotides not matched to a gene: 3. CDR3 length equals 15 residues. The CDR3 spells CASSFLAGAYNEQFF. CDR3 sequence (DNA): TGTGCCAGCAGCTTTCTAGCGGGAGCCTACAATGAGCAGTTCTTC.

This chain joins TRBV19 and TRBJ1-5; D remains unclear. CDR1 and CDR2 from the germline V gene are LNHDA and SQIVND (reference sequence). Trimming took 4 bases from V and 5 from J, leaving 9 bases between them. The CDR3 loop spans 13 amino acids. The CDR3 here is CASSTQKDQPQHF. The CDR3 region has the DNA TGTGCCAGTAGTACCCAGAAAGATCAGCCCCAGCATTTT.

The chain uses TRBV19 and TRBJ1-2; weak D call: TRBD1 (6 bases). Trimming pared 8 bases from V and 7 bases from J, leaving 23 bases between. From germline, CDR1 is LNHDA and CDR2 SQIVND (reference sequence). This CDR3 is 15 amino acids long. The CDR3, as DNA: TGTGCCAGTGCCGGGACACGTGAGTCTCAAGGTGGCTACACCTTC. Translated: CASAGTRESQGGYTF.

V and J are TRBV5-1 and TRBJ2-3; 11 nucleotides line up with TRBD2. The CDR3 sequence is 18 residues long. CDR1 is SGHRS, CDR2 YFSETQ, per germline. Trimming cost V 3 bases and J 8 bases; bases outside gene matches: 17. For the CDR3, the DNA is TGCGCCAGCAGCTACTCCATTGGTGATAGCGGGAGGGCAGGTACGCAGTATTTT. This translates into CASSYSIGDSGRAGTQYF.

J is TRBJ2-2 and V is TRBV12-5; no reliable D call. Germline-derived CDR1 and CDR2 are LGHNT and FRNRAP. V gave up 1 base and J gave up 7 bases, with 7 bases separating them. The CDR3 is made up of 13 amino acids. CDR3 sequence: CASGLESGGELFF. CDR3 DNA sequence: TGTGCTAGTGGTTTGGAGTCAGGCGGGGAGCTGTTTTTT.

J is TRBJ2-7 and V is TRBV3-1 (or the pseudogene TRBV3-2), with D perhaps matching TRBD2 (5 bases). The CDR3 is made up of 14 amino acids. Per the germline V gene, CDR1 is LGHDT and CDR2 is YNNKEL (reference sequence). V was cut by 1 base and J by 7 bases, with 14 bases left in between. The CDR3 here is CASSQVAGDGEQYF. The CDR3 DNA follows: TGTGCCAGCAGCCAAGTCGCGGGTGACGGTGAGCAGTACTTC.

The DNA of the CDR3 is TGTGTAAAAACAGGGGGCGGCAATCAGCCCCAGCATTTT. This translates into CVKTGGGNQPQHF. The chain carries TRBV19 and TRBJ1-5, with TRBD1 matching over 9 bases. The CDR3 has 13 residues. Germline CDR1 and CDR2: LNHDA and SQIVND (reference sequence).

The chain carries TRBV6-5 and TRBJ1-6; 7 bases are a match to TRBD1. CDR3 length: 15 amino acids. Germline V gene data show CDR1 as MNHEY and CDR2 as SVGAGI. V shed 0 bases, J shed 8 bases, and the junction held 4 bases outside the gene matches. The CDR3 here is CASSYSTGSHSPLHF. In DNA, the CDR3 is TGTGCCAGCAGTTACTCGACAGGGAGTCATTCACCCCTCCACTTT.

This clone came up many times. The chain uses TRBV6-2 or TRBV6-3 and TRBJ2-2, with no clear D. Between the trimmed V and J ends, which lost 2 bases and 0 bases, there was a span of 7 bases. CDR1 and CDR2 (germline): MNHEY, SVGEGT. The CDR3 loop spans 15 amino acids. The CDR3 reads CASSYHSANTGELFF. CDR3 nucleotides: TGTGCCAGCAGTTACCACTCGGCGAACACCGGGGAGCTGTTTTTT.

V is TRBV19 and J is TRBJ2-4, with 7 nucleotides matching TRBD2. The CDR3 runs 16 residues. Germline lookup yields CDR1 LNHDA and CDR2 SQIVND (reference sequence). The ends lost 0 bases at V and 5 bases at J; junction bases unmatched: 7. The CDR3 DNA is TGTGCCAGTAGTATAGAGGCGGCGGGGGTCCAAAACATTCAGTACTTC. This gives the protein CASSIEAAGVQNIQYF.

This clone has just a few counts. The chain combines TRBV6-5 with TRBJ2-2; 10 bases map to TRBD2. The germline V gene has CDR1 MNHEY and CDR2 SVGAGI. Trimming took 8 bases from V and 8 from J; bases not matched to a gene: 8. The CDR3 consists of 14 residues. In DNA form, the CDR3 reads TGTGCCAGCCGGTTAGCGGGAGGAGCGGGGGAGCTGTTTTTT. It translates to CASRLAGGAGELFF.

The chain joins TRBV5-1 to TRBJ2-3, with 10 bases that match TRBD2. With V trimmed by 0 bases and J by 4 bases, 5 bases remained unmatched. The CDR3 sequence is 16 residues long. The germline CDR1 and CDR2 sequences are SGHRS and YFSETQ. CDR3 sequence (DNA): TGCGCCAGCAGCTTGGAAGCGGGAGGGCCCCCAGATACGCAGTATTTT. Translating gives CASSLEAGGPPDTQYF.

The chain has TRBV18 and TRBJ1-6, with 10 bases aligning to TRBD1. Germline CDR1 reads KGHSH; CDR2 reads LQKENI. The CDR3 is 15 amino acids. The junction had 11 bases not matched to a gene; V was cut back by 4 bases and J by 14 bases. This CDR3 is CASSRGQGEVLALHF. The CDR3 bases are TGTGCCAGCTCACGCGGACAGGGGGAGGTTTTGGCCCTCCACTTT.

This clone was counted once. This chain links TRBV14 with TRBJ2-7; TRBD1 is a possible D gene (5 bases). V was pared by 1 base and J by 3 bases, with 13 bases between. From germline, CDR1 is SGHDN and CDR2 FVKESK. The CDR3 has 15 residues. The CDR3: CASSQGTGAFYEQYF. CDR3 DNA sequence: TGTGCCAGCAGCCAAGGTACAGGCGCCTTCTACGAGCAGTACTTC.